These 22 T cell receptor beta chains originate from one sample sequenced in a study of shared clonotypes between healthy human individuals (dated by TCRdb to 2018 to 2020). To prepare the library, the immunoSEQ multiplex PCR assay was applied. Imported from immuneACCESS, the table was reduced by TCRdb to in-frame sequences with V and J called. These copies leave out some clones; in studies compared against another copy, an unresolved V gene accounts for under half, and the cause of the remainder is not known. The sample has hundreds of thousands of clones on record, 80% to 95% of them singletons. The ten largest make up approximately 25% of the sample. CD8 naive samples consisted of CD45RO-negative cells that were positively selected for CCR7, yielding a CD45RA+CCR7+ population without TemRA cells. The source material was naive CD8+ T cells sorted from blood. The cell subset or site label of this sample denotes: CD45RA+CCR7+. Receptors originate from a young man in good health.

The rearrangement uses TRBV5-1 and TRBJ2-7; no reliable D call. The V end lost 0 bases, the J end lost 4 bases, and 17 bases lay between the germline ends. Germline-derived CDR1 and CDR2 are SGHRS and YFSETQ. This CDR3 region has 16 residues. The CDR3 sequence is CASSLAPAQPEYEQYF. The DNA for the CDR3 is TGCGCCAGCAGCTTGGCTCCAGCACAGCCCGAATACGAGCAGTACTTC.

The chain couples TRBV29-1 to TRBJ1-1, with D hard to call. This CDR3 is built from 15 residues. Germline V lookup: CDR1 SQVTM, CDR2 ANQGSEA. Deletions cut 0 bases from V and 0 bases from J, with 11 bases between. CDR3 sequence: CSVEDWETLNTEAFF. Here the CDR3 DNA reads TGCAGCGTTGAAGATTGGGAGACATTGAACACTGAAGCTTTCTTT.

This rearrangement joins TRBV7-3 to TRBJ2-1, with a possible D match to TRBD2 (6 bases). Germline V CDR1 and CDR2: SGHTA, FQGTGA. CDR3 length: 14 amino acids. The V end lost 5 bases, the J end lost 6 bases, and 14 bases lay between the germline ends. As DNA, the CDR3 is TGTGCCAGCAGCAGCCACGGGGGAGTCAATGAGCAGTTCTTC. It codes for CASSSHGGVNEQFF.

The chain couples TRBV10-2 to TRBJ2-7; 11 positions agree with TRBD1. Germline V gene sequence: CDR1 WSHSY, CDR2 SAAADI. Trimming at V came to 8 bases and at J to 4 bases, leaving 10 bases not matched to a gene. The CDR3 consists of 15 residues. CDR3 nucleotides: TGCGCCAGCGCGGAGGACAGGGGGCATCGGTACGAGCAGTACTTC. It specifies CASAEDRGHRYEQYF.

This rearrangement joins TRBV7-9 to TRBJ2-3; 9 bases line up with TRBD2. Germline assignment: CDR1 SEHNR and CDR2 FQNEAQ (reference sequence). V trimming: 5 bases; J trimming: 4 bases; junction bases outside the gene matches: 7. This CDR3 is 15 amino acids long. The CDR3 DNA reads TGTGCCAGCAGCCCCCCGACTAGCGGACCAGATACGCAGTATTTT. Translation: CASSPPTSGPDTQYF.

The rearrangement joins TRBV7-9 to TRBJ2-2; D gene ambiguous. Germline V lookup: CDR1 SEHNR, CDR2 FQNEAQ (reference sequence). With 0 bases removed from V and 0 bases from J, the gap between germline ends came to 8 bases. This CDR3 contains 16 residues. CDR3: CASSLASAANTGELFF. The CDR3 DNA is TGTGCCAGCAGCTTAGCCTCTGCGGCGAACACCGGGGAGCTGTTTTTT.

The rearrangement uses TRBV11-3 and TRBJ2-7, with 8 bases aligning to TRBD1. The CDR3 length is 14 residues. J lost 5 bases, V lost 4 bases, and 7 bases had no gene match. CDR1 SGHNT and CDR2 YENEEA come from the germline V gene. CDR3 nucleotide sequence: TGTGCCAGCAGCTCTCCCCAGGGGGCTGACGAGCAGTACTTC. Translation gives CASSSPQGADEQYF.

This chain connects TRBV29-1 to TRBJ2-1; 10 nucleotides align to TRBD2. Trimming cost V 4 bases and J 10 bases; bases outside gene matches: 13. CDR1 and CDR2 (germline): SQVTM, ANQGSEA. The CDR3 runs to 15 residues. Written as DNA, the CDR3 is TGCAGCGTTGTGGGTCGGCTAGCGGGAGCTCGGGAGCAGTTCTTC. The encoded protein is CSVVGRLAGAREQFF.

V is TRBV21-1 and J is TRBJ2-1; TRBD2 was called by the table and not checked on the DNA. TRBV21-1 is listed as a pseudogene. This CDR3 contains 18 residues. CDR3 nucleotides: TGTGCCAGCAGCAAAAACCCCCCATGGAGGGACCTCTACAATGAGCAGTTCTTC. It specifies CASSKNPPWRDLYNEQFF.

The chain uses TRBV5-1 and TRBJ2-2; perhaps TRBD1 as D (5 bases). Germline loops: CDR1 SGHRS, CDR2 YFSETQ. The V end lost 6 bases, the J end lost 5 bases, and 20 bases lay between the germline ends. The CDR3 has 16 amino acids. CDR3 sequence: CASTLSDSRGTGELFF. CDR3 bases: TGCGCCAGCACCCTCTCAGACAGTCGTGGTACCGGGGAGCTGTTTTTT.

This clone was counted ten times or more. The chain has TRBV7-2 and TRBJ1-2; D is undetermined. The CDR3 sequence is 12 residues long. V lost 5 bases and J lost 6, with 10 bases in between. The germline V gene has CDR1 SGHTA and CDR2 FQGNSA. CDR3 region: CASSPRSDGYTF. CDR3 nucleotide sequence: TGTGCCAGCAGCCCCCGTTCCGATGGCTACACCTTC.

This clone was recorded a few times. The CDR3 reads CASSLATGPYEQYF. The CDR3 coding sequence is TGTGCCAGCAGCTTAGCCACAGGGCCCTACGAGCAGTACTTC. The J gene is TRBJ2-7, the V gene TRBV7-6; tentatively, D is TRBD1 (6 bases). Trimming pared 0 bases from V and 2 bases from J, leaving 8 bases between. Germline V gene lookup returns CDR1 SGHVS and CDR2 FNYEAQ. The CDR3 runs to 14 residues. The variable domain in full, with the rest retrieved from reference TRBV7-6 and TRBJ2-7, is GAGVSQSPRYKVTKRGQDVALRCDPISGHVSLYWYRQALGQGPEFLTYFNYEAQQDKSGLPNDRFSAERPEGSISTLTIQRTEQRDSAMYRCASSLATGPYEQYFGPGTRLTVT.

For the CDR3, the DNA is TGTGCCACCAGCAGACTACTAGCGGGGGGTGAGACCCAGTACTTC. It translates to CATSRLLAGGETQYF. The genes are TRBV15 and TRBJ2-5, with 12 bases fitting TRBD2. Per germline, CDR1 LNHNV and CDR2 YYDKDF (reference sequence). CDR3 size: 15 residues. The trim removed 2 bases at V and 5 bases at J, leaving 3 bases unmatched.

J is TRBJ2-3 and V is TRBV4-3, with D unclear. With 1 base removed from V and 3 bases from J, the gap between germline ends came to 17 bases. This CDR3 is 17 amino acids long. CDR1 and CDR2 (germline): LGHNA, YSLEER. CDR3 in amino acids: CASSQVATVTRTDTQYF. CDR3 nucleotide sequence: TGCGCCAGCAGCCAAGTGGCCACGGTAACCCGGACAGATACGCAGTATTTT.

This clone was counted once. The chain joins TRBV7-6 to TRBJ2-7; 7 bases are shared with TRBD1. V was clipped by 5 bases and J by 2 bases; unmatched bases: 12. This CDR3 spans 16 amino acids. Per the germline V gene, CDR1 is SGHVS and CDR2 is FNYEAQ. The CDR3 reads CASSPEDRLETYEQYF. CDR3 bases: TGTGCCAGCAGCCCTGAGGACAGGCTTGAGACCTACGAGCAGTACTTC.

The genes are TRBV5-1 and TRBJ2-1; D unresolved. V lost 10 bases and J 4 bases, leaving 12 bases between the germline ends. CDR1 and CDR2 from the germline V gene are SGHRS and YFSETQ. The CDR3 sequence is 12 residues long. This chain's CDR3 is CAGDKGYNEQFF. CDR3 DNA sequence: TGCGCCGGAGACAAGGGATACAATGAGCAGTTCTTC.

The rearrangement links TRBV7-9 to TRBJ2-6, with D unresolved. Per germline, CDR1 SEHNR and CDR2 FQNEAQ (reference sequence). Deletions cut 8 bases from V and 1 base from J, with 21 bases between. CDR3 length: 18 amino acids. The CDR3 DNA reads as TGTGCCAGCCGCTCCCTTTCGGCCAAAGATTCTGGGGCCAACGTCCTGACTTTC. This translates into CASRSLSAKDSGANVLTF.

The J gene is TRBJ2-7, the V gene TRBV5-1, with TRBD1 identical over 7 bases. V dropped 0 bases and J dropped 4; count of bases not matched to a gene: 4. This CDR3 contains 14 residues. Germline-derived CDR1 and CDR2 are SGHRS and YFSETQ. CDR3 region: CASSLDRGNYEQYF. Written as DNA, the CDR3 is TGCGCCAGCAGCTTGGACAGGGGAAATTACGAGCAGTACTTC.

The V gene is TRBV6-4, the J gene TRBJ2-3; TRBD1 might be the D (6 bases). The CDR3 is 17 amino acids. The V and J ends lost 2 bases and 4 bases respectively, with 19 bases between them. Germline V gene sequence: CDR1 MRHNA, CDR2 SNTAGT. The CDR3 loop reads CASSDREPRTVPDTQYF. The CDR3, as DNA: TGTGCCAGCAGTGACCGTGAGCCGCGGACAGTCCCAGATACGCAGTATTTT.

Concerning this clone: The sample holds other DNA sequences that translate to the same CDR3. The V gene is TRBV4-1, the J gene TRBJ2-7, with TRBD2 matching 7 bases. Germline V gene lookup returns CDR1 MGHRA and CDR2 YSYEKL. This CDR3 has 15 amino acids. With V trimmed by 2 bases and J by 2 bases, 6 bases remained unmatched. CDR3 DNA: TGCGCCAGCAGCCAATTAGCGGGTGCCACCTACGAGCAGTACTTC. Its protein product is CASSQLAGATYEQYF.

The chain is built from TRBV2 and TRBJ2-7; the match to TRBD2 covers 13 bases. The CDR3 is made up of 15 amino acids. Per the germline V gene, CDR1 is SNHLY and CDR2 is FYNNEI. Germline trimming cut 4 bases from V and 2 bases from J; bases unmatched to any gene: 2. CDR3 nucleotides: TGTGCCAGCAGTGGACTAGCGGGAGGTACCTACGAGCAGTACTTC. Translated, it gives CASSGLAGGTYEQYF.

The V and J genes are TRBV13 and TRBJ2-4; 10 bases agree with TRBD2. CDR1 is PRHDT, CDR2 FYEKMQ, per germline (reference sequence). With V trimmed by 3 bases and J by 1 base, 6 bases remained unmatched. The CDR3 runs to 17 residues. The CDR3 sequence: CASSFASGRAAKNIQYF. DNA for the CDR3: TGTGCCAGCAGCTTCGCTAGCGGGAGAGCGGCCAAAAACATTCAGTACTTC.